This entry describes one T cell receptor beta chain. The protocol was immunoSEQ multiplex PCR, while the TCRdb copy is restricted to in-frame clones and leaves out a portion. The sample comprises about 770,000 clones, 72% of which are singletons, and approximately 2% rests with the top ten. The sample originates from a study of shared clonotypes between healthy human individuals. On the study more broadly: CD4 naive cells filled three plates per donor, CD4 memory three, CD8 naive two and CD8 memory one.

Healthy HIV-negative adults with no recent acute infections or vaccinations were recruited as donors. Partitioning of CD4+ cells yielded a CD45RA+ naive subset and a CD45RA-negative memory subset. CDR3 length: 16 amino acids. Per germline, CDR1 SGHAT and CDR2 FQNNGV. Trimming took 4 bases from V and 4 from J; bases not matched to a gene: 8. The J gene is TRBJ1-3, the V gene TRBV11-2, with 9 bases aligning to TRBD1. This receptor was identified in a woman aged 30 to 39 in good health. The sequencing sample was made of memory CD4+ T cells sorted from blood. Subset here: CD45RA-negative fraction. The CDR3: CASSSSDRGSGNTIYF. The CDR3 region has the DNA TGTGCCAGCAGCTCCAGTGACAGGGGGTCAGGAAACACCATATATTTT.